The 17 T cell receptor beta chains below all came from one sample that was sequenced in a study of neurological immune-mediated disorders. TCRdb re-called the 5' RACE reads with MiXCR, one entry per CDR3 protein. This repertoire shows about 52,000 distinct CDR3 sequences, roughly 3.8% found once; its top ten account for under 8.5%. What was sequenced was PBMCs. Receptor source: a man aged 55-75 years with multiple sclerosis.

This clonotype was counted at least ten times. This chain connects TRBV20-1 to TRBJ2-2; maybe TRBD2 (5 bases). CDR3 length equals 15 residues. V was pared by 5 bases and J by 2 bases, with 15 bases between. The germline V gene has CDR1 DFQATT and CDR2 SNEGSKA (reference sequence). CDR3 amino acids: CSARSAEINTGELFF. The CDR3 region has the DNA TGCAGTGCTCGGTCAGCGGAGATAAACACCGGGGAGCTGTTTTTT.

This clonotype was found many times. CDR3 DNA: TGTGCCAGCAGACGGACAGGGGGCGCAGAGACCCAGTACTTC. Its translation: CASRRTGGAETQYF. V and J are TRBV12-3 or TRBV12-4 and TRBJ2-5; TRBD1 matches 11 bases. The J segment lost 4 bases and the V segment lost 6 bases, leaving 4 bases of the junction unmatched. This CDR3 spans 14 amino acids.

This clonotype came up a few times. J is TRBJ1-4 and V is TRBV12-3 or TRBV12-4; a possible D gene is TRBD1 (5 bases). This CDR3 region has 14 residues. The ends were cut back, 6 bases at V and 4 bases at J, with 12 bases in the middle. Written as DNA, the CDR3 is TGTGCCAGCAGGGGAGGGGAGTTTAATGAAAAACTGTTTTTT. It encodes CASRGGEFNEKLFF.

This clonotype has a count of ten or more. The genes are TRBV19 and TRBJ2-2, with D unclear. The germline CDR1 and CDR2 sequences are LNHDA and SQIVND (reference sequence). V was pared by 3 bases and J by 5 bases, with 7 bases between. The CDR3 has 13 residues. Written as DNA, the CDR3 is TGTGCCAGTAGTATCCGACTGACCGGGGAGCTGTTTTTT. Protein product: CASSIRLTGELFF.

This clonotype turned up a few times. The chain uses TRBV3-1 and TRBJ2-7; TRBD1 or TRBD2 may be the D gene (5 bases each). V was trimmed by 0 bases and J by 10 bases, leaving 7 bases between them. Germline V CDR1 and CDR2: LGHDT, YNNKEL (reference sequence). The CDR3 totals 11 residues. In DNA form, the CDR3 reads TGTGCCAGCAGCCAAGATTGGGACCAGTACTTC. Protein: CASSQDWDQYF.

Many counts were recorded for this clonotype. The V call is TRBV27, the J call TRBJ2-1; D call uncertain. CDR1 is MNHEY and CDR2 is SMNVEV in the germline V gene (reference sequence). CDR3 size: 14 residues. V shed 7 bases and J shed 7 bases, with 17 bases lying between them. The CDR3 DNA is TGTGCCAGCACCCGGGTCGGGCCTGGAAATGAGCAGTTCTTC. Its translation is CASTRVGPGNEQFF.

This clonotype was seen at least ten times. CDR3 nucleotides: TGTGCCAGCAGTTTAAATCTCGGGGAGCTGTTTTTT. Translated: CASSLNLGELFF. The chain is built from TRBV12-3 or TRBV12-4 and TRBJ2-2; D gene ambiguous. CDR3 length: 12 residues. V dropped 2 bases and J dropped 7 bases, with 5 bases sitting between them.

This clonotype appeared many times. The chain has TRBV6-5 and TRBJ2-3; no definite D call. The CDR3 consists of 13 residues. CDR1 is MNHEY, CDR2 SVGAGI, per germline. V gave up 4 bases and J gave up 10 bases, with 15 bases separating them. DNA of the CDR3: TGTGCCAGCAGTTTCTCAAGAGAGGTCGCGCAGTATTTT. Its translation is CASSFSREVAQYF.

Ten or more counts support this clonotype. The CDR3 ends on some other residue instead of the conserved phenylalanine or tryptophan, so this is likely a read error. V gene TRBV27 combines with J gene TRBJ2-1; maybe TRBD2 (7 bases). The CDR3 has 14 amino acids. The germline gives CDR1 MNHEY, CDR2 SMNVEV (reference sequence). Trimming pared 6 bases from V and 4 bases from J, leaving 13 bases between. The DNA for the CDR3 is TGTGCCAGCAGCCGGGGGGCCGGGTACAATGAGCAGTTCAAC. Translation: CASSRGAGYNEQFN.

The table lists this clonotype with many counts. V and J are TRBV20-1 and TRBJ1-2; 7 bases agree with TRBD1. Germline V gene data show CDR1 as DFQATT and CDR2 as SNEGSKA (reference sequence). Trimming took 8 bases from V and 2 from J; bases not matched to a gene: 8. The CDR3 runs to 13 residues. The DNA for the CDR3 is TGCAGTCCCCCGGGACAGCTCAACTATGGCTACACCTTC. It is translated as CSPPGQLNYGYTF.

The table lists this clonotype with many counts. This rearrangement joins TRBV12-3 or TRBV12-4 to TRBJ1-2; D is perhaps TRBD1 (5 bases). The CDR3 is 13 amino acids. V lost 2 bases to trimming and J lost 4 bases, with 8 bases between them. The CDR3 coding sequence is TGTGCCAGCAGTTTATGGGGGGGCTATGGCTACACCTTC. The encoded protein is CASSLWGGYGYTF.

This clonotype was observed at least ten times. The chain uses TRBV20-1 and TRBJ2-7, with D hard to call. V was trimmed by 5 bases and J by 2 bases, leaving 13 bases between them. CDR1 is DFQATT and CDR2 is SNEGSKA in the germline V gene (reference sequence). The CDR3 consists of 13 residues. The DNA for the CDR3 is TGCAGTGCTCCATGGACGCACACCTACGAGCAGTACTTC. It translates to CSAPWTHTYEQYF.

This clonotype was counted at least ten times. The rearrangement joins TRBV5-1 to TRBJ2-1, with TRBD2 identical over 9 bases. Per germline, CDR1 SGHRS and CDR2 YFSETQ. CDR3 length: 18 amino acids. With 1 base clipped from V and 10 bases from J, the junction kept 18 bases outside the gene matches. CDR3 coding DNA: TGCGCCAGCAGCTTGCGTAGCGGGGGCAGCACGGACCCCATGGAGCAGTTCTTC. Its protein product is CASSLRSGGSTDPMEQFF.

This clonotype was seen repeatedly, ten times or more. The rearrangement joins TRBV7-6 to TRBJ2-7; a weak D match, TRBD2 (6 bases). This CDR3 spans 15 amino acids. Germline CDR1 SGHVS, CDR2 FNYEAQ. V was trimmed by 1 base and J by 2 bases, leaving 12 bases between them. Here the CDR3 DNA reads TGTGCCAGCAGCTTAGAGGCTAGCGAGGCCTACGAGCAGTACTTC. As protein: CASSLEASEAYEQYF.

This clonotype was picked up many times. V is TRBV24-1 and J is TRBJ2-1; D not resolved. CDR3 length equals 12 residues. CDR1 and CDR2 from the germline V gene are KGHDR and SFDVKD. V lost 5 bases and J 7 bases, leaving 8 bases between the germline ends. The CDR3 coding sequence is TGTGCCACCAGTGCGATAGGGAATGAGCAGTTCTTC. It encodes CATSAIGNEQFF.

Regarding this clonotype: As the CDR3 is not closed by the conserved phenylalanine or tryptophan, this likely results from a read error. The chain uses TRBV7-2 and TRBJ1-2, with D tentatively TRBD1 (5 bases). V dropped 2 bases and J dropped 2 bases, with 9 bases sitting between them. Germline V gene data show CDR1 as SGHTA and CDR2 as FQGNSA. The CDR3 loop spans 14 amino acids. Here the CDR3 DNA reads TGTGCCAGCAGCTTAAAGGGGTTGAACTATGGCTACACCAAC. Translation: CASSLKGLNYGYTN.

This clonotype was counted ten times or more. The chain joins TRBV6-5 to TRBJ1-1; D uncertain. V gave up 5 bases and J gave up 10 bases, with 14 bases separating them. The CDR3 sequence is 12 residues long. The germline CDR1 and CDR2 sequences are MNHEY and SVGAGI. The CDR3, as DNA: TGTGCCAGCAGTACTACTCCCCCAGGAGCTTTCTTT. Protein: CASSTTPPGAFF.